This T cell receptor (beta chain) was sequenced during a study of blood T cell repertoires in COVID-19. Study-wide context: COVID-19 samples collected from the United States, Italy and Spain covered acute and convalescent phases.

This CDR3 spans 13 amino acids. Trimming took 4 bases from V and 3 from J, leaving 10 bases between them. Per germline, CDR1 GTSNPN and CDR2 SVGIG (reference sequence). In assigning cohorts, the study relied on participant-reported clinical history. This table comes from immunoSEQ multiplex PCR, and its TCRdb copy is limited to in-frame clones, with some not included. The sample has more than 300,000 clones, around nine tenths seen once. The chain has TRBV30 and TRBJ2-1, with D perhaps matching TRBD1 (6 bases). Source material: PBMCs or T cells enriched from blood (not recorded which). This sequence was found in a woman aged 30 to 39 who had been exposed to COVID-19. The CDR3 nucleotides are TGTGCCTGGAAACAGGGATTCTACAATGAGCAGTTCTTC. Amino acids: CAWKQGFYNEQFF. The full variable domain, with the rest looked up from reference TRBV30 and TRBJ2-1, is SQTIHQWPATLVQPVGSPLSLECTVEGTSNPNLYWYRQAAGRGLQLLFYSVGIGQISSEVPQNLSASRPQDRQFILSSKKLLLSDSGFYLCAWKQGFYNEQFFGPGTRLTVL.